These T cell receptor beta chains were read from a single sample in a study of cytomegalovirus exposure and HLA in healthy donors. The repertoire was sequenced with immunoSEQ multiplex PCR; TCRdb's copy has only in-frame clones and lacks some. The data hold about 220,000 clones, with approximately 80% observed a single time. The sample taken for sequencing was PBMCs. All receptors come from a boy aged 2 to 9 in good health and CMV-seronegative. The CDR3 runs from the conserved cysteine through the conserved F or W. The order of the fields is V gene, D gene, J gene, clone size, CDR3 DNA, CDR3 protein. A D gene is named only where the DNA matches it firmly. The size of a clone is reported for some rows only, either as once, few or many, or as a class for expanded clones.

v_gene: TRBV21-1; d_gene: -; j_gene: TRBJ2-7; abundance: -; CDR3nt: TGTGCCAGCAGCAAATCCCCCCGTTGGGGCCACGAGCAGTACTTC; CDR3aa: CASSKSPRWGHEQYF
v_gene: TRBV2; d_gene: TRBD2; j_gene: TRBJ2-3; abundance: -; CDR3nt: TGTGCCAGCAGTGAACAACTAGCGGGGGGGTGGGGAGATACGCAGTATTTT; CDR3aa: CASSEQLAGGWGDTQYF
v_gene: TRBV7-7; d_gene: TRBD2; j_gene: TRBJ2-1; abundance: -; CDR3nt: TGTGCTAGCAGCGCTAGCGGGAGTTCCTACAATGAGCAGTTCTTC; CDR3aa: CASSASGSSYNEQFF
v_gene: TRBV25-1; d_gene: -; j_gene: TRBJ2-7; abundance: -; CDR3nt: TGTGCCAGCAGTGAATCTGGCCCACGCTACGAGCAGTACTTC; CDR3aa: CASSESGPRYEQYF
v_gene: TRBV6-1; d_gene: -; j_gene: TRBJ2-7; abundance: few; CDR3nt: TGTGCCAGCAGTGAAGGGGGCCTCCTCTACGAGCAGTACTTC; CDR3aa: CASSEGGLLYEQYF
v_gene: TRBV7-9; d_gene: TRBD1; j_gene: TRBJ1-2; abundance: once; CDR3nt: TGTGCCAGCAGCCTGGGACAGACTAACTATGGCTACACCTTC; CDR3aa: CASSLGQTNYGYTF
v_gene: TRBV30; d_gene: -; j_gene: TRBJ1-5; abundance: -; CDR3nt: TGTGCCTGGAGTGTAGGAGGAAACAATCAGCCCCAGCATTTT; CDR3aa: CAWSVGGNNQPQHF
v_gene: TRBV4-1; d_gene: TRBD2; j_gene: TRBJ2-7; abundance: -; CDR3nt: TGCGCCAGCAGCCAAGCTCCTGGTAGCGGGAGTTGGACCTACGAGCAGTACTTC; CDR3aa: CASSQAPGSGSWTYEQYF
v_gene: TRBV7-8; d_gene: TRBD2; j_gene: TRBJ2-4; abundance: -; CDR3nt: TGTGCCAGCAGCTCAGCCCGACTAGCGGAACTTGGGGGCATTCAGTACTTC; CDR3aa: CASSSARLAELGGIQYF
v_gene: TRBV7-2; d_gene: TRBD1; j_gene: TRBJ2-7; abundance: -; CDR3nt: TGTGCCAGCTCCCTCCGGACAGGGGGTCTTTACGAGCAGTACTTC; CDR3aa: CASSLRTGGLYEQYF
v_gene: TRBV30; d_gene: -; j_gene: TRBJ2-7; abundance: few; CDR3nt: TGTGCCTGGAATCAAGCGGGTAGGCCTTACGGGCAGTACTTC; CDR3aa: CAWNQAGRPYGQYF
v_gene: TRBV27; d_gene: -; j_gene: TRBJ2-1; abundance: -; CDR3nt: TGTGCCAGCAGTCCTTCGACTCGCCGTGAGCAGTTCTTC; CDR3aa: CASSPSTRREQFF
v_gene: TRBV6-1; d_gene: -; j_gene: TRBJ1-5; abundance: -; CDR3nt: TGTGCCAGCAGTGAGTGGGAGAATCAGCCCCAGCATTTT; CDR3aa: CASSEWENQPQHF
v_gene: TRBV11-2; d_gene: -; j_gene: TRBJ2-3; abundance: -; CDR3nt: TGTGCCAGCAGCTTCGACTCCGGCTTAGGGGACAATACGCAGTATTTT; CDR3aa: CASSFDSGLGDNTQYF
v_gene: TRBV19; d_gene: TRBD2; j_gene: TRBJ2-1; abundance: -; CDR3nt: TGTGCCAGTAGTCCTAAAGCGGGGAGCTCCTACAATGAGCAGTTCTTC; CDR3aa: CASSPKAGSSYNEQFF
v_gene: TRBV7-2; d_gene: TRBD2; j_gene: TRBJ2-1; abundance: -; CDR3nt: TGTGCCAGCAGCTCGGGACTAGCGGGTCTGGGTGAGCAGTTCTTC; CDR3aa: CASSSGLAGLGEQFF
v_gene: TRBV30; d_gene: -; j_gene: TRBJ1-4; abundance: -; CDR3nt: TGTGCCTGGAGTGGGGGGGGCACTGAAAAACTGTTTTTT; CDR3aa: CAWSGGGTEKLFF
v_gene: TRBV5-6; d_gene: TRBD2; j_gene: TRBJ2-5; abundance: -; CDR3nt: TGTGCCAGCAGCTTGTGGCCTAGCGGTATCCAAGAGACCCAGTACTTC; CDR3aa: CASSLWPSGIQETQYF
v_gene: TRBV29-1; d_gene: -; j_gene: TRBJ2-7; abundance: -; CDR3nt: TGCAGCGTCCGAACAGGGTTCTACGAGCAGTACTTC; CDR3aa: CSVRTGFYEQYF
v_gene: TRBV9; d_gene: TRBD2; j_gene: TRBJ2-1; abundance: -; CDR3nt: TGTGCCAGCAGCTCCTCGGGGGGGGGTATCTACAATGAGCAGTTCTTC; CDR3aa: CASSSSGGGIYNEQFF
v_gene: TRBV10-2; d_gene: TRBD2; j_gene: TRBJ2-7; abundance: -; CDR3nt: TGCGCCAGCAGCTATACTAGCGGGGGGAGCTACGAGCAGTACTTC; CDR3aa: CASSYTSGGSYEQYF
v_gene: TRBV7-9; d_gene: -; j_gene: TRBJ1-2; abundance: -; CDR3nt: TGTGCCAGCAGCCCAGGCGACCATGGCTACACCTTC; CDR3aa: CASSPGDHGYTF
v_gene: TRBV6-6; d_gene: TRBD1; j_gene: TRBJ2-1; abundance: -; CDR3nt: TGTGCCAGCACAGACGGGACAGCCTCCTACAATGAGCAGTTCTTC; CDR3aa: CASTDGTASYNEQFF
v_gene: TRBV6-5; d_gene: -; j_gene: TRBJ2-2; abundance: few; CDR3nt: TGTGCCAGCACCAGTCCCACCGGGGAGCTGTTTTTT; CDR3aa: CASTSPTGELFF